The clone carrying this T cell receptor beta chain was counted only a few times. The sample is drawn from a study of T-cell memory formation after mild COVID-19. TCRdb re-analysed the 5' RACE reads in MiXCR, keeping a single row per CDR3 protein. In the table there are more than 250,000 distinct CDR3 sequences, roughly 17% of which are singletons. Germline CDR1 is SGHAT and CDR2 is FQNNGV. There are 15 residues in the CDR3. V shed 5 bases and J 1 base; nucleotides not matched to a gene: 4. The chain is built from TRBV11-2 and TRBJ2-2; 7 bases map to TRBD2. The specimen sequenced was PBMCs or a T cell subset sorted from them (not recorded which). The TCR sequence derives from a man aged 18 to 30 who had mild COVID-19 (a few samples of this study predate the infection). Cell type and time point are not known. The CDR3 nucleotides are TGTGCCAGCAGCGGATGGGGGGGGAACACCGGGGAGCTGTTTTTT. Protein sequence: CASSGWGGNTGELFF.